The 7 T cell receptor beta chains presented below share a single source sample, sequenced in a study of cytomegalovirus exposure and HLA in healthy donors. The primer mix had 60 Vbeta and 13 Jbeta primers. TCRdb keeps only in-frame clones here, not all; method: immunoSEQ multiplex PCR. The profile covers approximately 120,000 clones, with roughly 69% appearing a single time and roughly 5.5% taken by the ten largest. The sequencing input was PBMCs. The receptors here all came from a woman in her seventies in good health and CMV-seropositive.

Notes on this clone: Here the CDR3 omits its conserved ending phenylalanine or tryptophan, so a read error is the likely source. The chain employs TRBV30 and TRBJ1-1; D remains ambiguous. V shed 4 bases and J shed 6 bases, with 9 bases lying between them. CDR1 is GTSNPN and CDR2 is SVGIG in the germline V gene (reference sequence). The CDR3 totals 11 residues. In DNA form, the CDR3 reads TGTGCCTGGAAAGGCCAGGCTGAAGCTTTCGTT. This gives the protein CAWKGQAEAFV.

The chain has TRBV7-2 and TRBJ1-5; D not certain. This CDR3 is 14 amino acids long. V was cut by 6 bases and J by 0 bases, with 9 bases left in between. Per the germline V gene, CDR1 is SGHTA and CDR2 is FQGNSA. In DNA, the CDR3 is TGTGCCAGCAGGCTCAAGCATAGCAATCAGCCCCAGCATTTT. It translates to CASRLKHSNQPQHF. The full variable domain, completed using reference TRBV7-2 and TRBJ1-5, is GAGVSQSPSNKVTEKGKDVELRCDPISGHTALYWYRQSLGQGLEFLIYFQGNSAPDKSGLPSDRFSAERTGGSVSTLTIQRTQQEDSAVYLCASRLKHSNQPQHFGDGTRLSIL.

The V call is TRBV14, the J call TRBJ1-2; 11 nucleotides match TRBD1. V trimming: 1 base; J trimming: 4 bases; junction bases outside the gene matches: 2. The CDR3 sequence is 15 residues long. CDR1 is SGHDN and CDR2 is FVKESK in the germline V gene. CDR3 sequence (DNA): TGTGCCAGCAGCCAAGGGGGACAGGGGGGCTATGGCTACACCTTC. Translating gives CASSQGGQGGYGYTF.

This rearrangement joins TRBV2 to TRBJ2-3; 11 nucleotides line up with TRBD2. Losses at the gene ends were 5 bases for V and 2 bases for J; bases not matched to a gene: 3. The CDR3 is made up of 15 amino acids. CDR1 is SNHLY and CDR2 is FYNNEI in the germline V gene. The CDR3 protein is CASSPTSGDTDTQYF. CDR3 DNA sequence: TGTGCCAGCAGTCCGACTAGCGGGGACACAGATACGCAGTATTTT. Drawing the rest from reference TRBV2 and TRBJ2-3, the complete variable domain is EPEVTQTPSHQVTQMGQEVILRCVPISNHLYFYWYRQILGQKVEFLVSFYNNEISEKSEIFDDQFSVERPDGSNFTLKIRSTKLEDSAMYFCASSPTSGDTDTQYFGPGTRLTVL.

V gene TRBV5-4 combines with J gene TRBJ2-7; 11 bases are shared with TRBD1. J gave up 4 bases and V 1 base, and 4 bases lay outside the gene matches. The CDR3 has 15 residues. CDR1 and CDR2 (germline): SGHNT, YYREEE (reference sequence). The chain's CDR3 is CASSLPGTGGYEQYF. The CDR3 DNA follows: TGTGCCAGCAGCTTGCCCGGGACAGGGGGATACGAGCAGTACTTC.

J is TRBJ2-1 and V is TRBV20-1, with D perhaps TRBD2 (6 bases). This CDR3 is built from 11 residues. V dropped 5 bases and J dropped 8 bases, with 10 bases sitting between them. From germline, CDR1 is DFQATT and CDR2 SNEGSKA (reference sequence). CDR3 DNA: TGCAGTGCTCCCGGAGGGGATGAGCAGTTCTTC. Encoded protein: CSAPGGDEQFF.

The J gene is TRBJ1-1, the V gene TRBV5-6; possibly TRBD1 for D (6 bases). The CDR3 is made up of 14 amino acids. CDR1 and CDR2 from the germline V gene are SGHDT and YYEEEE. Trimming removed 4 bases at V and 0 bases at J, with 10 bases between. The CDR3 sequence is CASSAGTMNTEAFF. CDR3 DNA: TGTGCCAGCAGCGCCGGGACAATGAACACTGAAGCTTTCTTT. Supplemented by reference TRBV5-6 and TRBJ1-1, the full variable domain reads DAGVTQSPTHLIKTRGQQVTLRCSPKSGHDTVSWYQQALGQGPQFIFQYYEEEERQRGNFPDRFSGHQFPNYSSELNVNALLLGDSALYLCASSAGTMNTEAFFGQGTRLTVV.